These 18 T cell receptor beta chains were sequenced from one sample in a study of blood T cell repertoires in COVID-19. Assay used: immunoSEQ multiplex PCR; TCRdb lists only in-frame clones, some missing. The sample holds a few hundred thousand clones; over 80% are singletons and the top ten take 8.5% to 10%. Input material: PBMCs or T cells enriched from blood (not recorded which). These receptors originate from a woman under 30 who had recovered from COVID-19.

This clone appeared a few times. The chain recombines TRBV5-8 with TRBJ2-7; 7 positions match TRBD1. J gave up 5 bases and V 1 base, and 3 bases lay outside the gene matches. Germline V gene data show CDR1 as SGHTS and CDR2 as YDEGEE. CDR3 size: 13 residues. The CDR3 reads CASSLTDRDEQYF. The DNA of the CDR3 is TGTGCCAGCAGCTTGACCGACAGGGACGAGCAGTACTTC.

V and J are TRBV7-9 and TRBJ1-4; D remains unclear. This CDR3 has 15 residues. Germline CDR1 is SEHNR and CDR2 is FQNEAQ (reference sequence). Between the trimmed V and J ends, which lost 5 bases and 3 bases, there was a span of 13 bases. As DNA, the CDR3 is TGTGCCAGCAGCCTTACGGGGATGGCTAATGAAAAACTGTTTTTT. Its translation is CASSLTGMANEKLFF.

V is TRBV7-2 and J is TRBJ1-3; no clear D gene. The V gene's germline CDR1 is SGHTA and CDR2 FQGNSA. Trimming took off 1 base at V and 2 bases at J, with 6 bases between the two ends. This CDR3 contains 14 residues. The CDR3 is CASSLGGTGNTIYF. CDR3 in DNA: TGTGCCAGCAGCTTAGGAGGGACTGGAAACACCATATATTTT. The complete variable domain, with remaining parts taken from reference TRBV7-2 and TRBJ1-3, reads GAGVSQSPSNKVTEKGKDVELRCDPISGHTALYWYRQSLGQGLEFLIYFQGNSAPDKSGLPSDRFSAERTGGSVSTLTIQRTQQEDSAVYLCASSLGGTGNTIYFGEGSWLTVV.

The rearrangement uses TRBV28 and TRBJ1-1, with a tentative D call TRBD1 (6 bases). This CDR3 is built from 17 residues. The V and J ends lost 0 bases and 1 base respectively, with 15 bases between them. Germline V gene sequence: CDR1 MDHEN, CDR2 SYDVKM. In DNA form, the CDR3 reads TGTGCCAGCAGTTTATGGGGACACCAAAGCGGGAACACTGAAGCTTTCTTT. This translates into CASSLWGHQSGNTEAFF.

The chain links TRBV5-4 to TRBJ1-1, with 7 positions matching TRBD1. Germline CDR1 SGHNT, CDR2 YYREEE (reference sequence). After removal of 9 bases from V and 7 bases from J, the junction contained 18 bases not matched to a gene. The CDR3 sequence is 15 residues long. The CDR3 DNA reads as TGTGCCACGGATAGTATAGGGGGCTCAAATGGTGAAGCTTTCTTT. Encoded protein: CATDSIGGSNGEAFF.

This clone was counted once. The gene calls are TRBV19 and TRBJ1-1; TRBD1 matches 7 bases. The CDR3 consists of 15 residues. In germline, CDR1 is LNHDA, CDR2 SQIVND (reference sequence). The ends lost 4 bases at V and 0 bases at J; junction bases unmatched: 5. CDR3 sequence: CASSTRQGLNTEAFF. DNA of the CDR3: TGTGCCAGTAGTACCCGACAGGGTTTGAACACTGAAGCTTTCTTT.

The CDR3 sequence: CASRIGARRRVNQPQHF. The CDR3 DNA is TGTGCCAGCAGAATAGGGGCACGACGCAGGGTTAATCAGCCCCAGCATTTT. The genes are TRBV28 and TRBJ1-5; D may be TRBD1 (5 bases). Looked up from germline, CDR1 is MDHEN and CDR2 is SYDVKM. V was trimmed by 6 bases and J by 4 bases, leaving 22 bases between them. This CDR3 has 17 amino acids. The full variable domain, in which reference TRBV28 and TRBJ1-5 provide the parts outside the CDR3, is DVKVTQSSRYLVKRTGEKVFLECVQDMDHENMFWYRQDPGLGLRLIYFSYDVKMKEKGDIPEGYSVSREKKERFSLILESASTNQTSMYLCASRIGARRRVNQPQHFGDGTRLSIL.

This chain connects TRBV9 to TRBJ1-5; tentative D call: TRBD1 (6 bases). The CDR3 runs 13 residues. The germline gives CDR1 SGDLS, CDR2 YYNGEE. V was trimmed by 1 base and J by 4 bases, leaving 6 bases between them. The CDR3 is CASSVQGNQPQHF. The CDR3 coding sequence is TGTGCCAGCAGCGTACAGGGGAATCAGCCCCAGCATTTT.

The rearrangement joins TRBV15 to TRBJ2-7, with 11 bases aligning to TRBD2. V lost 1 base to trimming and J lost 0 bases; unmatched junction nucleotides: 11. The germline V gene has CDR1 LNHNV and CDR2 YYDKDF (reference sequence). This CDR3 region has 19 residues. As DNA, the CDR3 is TGTGCCACCAGCAGAGTGGTAGGACTAGCGGGCACGAGCTCCTACGAGCAGTACTTC. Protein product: CATSRVVGLAGTSSYEQYF.

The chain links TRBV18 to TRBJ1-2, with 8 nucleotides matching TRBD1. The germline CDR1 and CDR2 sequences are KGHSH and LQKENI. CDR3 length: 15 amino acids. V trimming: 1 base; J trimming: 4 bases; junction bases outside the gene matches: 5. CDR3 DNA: TGTGCCAGCTCACCACTCGGACAGGGAACCTATGGCTACACCTTC. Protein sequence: CASSPLGQGTYGYTF.

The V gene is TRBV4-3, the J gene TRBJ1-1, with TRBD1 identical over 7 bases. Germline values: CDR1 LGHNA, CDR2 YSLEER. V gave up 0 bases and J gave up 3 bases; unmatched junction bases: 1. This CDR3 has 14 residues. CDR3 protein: CASSQEQGYTEAFF. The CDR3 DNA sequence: TGCGCCAGCAGCCAAGAACAGGGGTACACTGAAGCTTTCTTT.

The CDR3 spells CASSLHSSGANVLTF. The CDR3 nucleotides read TGTGCCAGCAGCCTGCACAGTTCTGGGGCCAACGTCCTGACTTTC. The J gene is TRBJ2-6, the V gene TRBV7-2; no reliable D call. This CDR3 spans 15 amino acids. CDR1 is SGHTA, CDR2 FQGNSA, per germline. V was trimmed by 5 bases and J by 1 base, leaving 9 bases between them.

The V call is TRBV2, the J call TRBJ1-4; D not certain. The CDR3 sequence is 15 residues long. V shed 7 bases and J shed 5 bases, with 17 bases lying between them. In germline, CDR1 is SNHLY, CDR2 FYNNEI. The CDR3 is CASTLLGTDNEKLFF. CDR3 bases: TGTGCCAGCACCCTCTTAGGCACAGACAATGAAAAACTGTTTTTT.

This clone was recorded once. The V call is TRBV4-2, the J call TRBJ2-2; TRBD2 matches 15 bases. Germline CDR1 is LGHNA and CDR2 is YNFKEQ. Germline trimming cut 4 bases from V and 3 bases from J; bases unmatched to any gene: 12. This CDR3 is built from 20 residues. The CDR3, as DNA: TGTGCCAGCAGCCTTCTTTCCGGGACTAGCGGGGGGACCTACACCGGGGAGCTGTTTTTT. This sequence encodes CASSLLSGTSGGTYTGELFF.

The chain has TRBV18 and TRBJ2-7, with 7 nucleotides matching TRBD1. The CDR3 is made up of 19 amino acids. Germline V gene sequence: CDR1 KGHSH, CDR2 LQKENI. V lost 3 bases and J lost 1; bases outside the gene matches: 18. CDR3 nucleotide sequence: TGTGCCAGCTCACCCGAGGACAGGTTCAATTTGGCCCCGTCCTACGAGCAGTACTTC. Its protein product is CASSPEDRFNLAPSYEQYF.

The CDR3 loop reads CASSYSRFRDQETQYF. CDR3 DNA sequence: TGTGCCAGCAGTTACTCGAGGTTCAGGGATCAAGAGACCCAGTACTTC. V usage is TRBV6-2 or TRBV6-3 and J usage is TRBJ2-5; TRBD1 is a possible D gene (5 bases). Germline loops: CDR1 MNHEY, CDR2 SVGEGT. V was shortened by 0 bases and J by 2 bases, with 13 bases between the two germline ends. This CDR3 region has 16 residues.

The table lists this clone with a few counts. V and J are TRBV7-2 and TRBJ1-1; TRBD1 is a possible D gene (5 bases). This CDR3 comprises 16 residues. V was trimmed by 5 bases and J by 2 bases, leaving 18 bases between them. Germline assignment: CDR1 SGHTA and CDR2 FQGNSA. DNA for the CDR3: TGTGCCAGCAGCCCCTACCTCGGACACATTAACACTGAAGCTTTCTTT. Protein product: CASSPYLGHINTEAFF.

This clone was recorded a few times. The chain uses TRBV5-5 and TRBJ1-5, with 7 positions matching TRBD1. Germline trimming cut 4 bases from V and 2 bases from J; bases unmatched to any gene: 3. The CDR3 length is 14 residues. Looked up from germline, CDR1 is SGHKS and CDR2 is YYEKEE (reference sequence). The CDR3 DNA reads TGTGCCAGCAGCCCTGGGACAGGCAATCAGCCCCAGCATTTT. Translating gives CASSPGTGNQPQHF.